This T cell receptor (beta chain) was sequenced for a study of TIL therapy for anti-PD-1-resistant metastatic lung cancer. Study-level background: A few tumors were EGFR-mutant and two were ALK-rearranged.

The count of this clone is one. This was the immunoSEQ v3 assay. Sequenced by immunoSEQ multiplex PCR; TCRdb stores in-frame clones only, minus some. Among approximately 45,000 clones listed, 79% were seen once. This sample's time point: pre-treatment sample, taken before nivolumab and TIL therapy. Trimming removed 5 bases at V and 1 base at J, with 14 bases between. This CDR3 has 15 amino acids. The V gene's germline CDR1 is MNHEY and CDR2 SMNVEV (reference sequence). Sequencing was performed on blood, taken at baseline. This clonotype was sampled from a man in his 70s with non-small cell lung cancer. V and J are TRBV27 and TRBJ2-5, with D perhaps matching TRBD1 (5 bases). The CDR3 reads CASSQNQGPQETQYF. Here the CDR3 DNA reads TGTGCCAGCAGTCAAAATCAGGGTCCCCAAGAGACCCAGTACTTC.